The T cell receptor (beta chain) described here comes from a study of blood T cell repertoires in COVID-19 (dated by TCRdb to 2020 to 2022). For the study in its entirety: Samples from collaborators originated in the United States, Italy and Spain and spanned both the acute and convalescent phases of COVID-19. The prospective study material was composed of cDNA or gDNA derived from T cells, B-cell-depleted T cells, or PBMCs. Deeply sampled blood TCRbeta repertoires from subjects exposed to, actively infected with, or recovered from COVID-19 were included in the dataset. The repertoires were released in a freely available public database meant as a resource for research on the immune response to SARS-CoV-2. Samples were obtained from the ongoing ImmuneRACE study (first 160 participants) and from about 1,300 subjects provided by 6 global collaborators. Sample metadata almost always included a de-identified subject ID, COVID-19 status, age in years and sex. HLA class I and class II types, where available, came from metadata supplied by the sample provider rather than from assay-based typing.

Each collaborating institution followed its own protocols to collect whole blood in K2EDTA tubes. For TCRbeta analysis, collaborator samples were shipped as frozen whole blood, as isolated PBMCs, or as DNA extracted from either sample type. Broad study findings and their caveats: Clinical and demographic metadata were provided uncurated, with the amount varying by source and participant.

The germline V gene provides CDR1 KGHDR and CDR2 SFDVKD. The CDR3 runs 15 residues from the cysteine to the phenylalanine. This entry keeps only the CDR3 DNA: 45 bases, framed from base 1. V is shortened by 3 bases, J by 1 base, and the region joining them spans 8 bases. Points on this clone: Which antigen it targets is not known. The sample holds no much larger clone one base away, and base qualities are not on file.

TCRbeta CDR3 regions were amplified from genomic DNA using the immunoSEQ Assay, a bias-controlled multiplex PCR. On the authors' methods: The number of nucleated cells in each sample was estimated by amplification of reference gene primers within the assay. Sequence reads were collapsed and filtered to measure the absolute abundance of every unique TCRbeta CDR3 rearrangement. Productive Simpson clonality was computed per sample as the square root of Simpson's diversity index over productive rearrangements. TCRdb's version of the immuneACCESS table is confined to in-frame rearrangements and falls short of the full clone set. An unresolved V gene accounts for under half of the shortfall where checked; the remainder is of unknown origin. The D gene and trimming were derived from the DNA, and the V and J assignments and clone size from that table. The sample table shows 120,000 to 150,000 clones, and over 75% are seen once. The top ten clones comprise just over 3% of the sample.

The V and J segments used are TRBV24-1 and TRBJ1-4; the best D guess is TRBD1, with 5 bases matching. The sequence came from an older woman with active COVID-19. The sample was peripheral blood. CDR3 sequence: CATSDSRETNEKLFF. The nucleotides read TGTGCCACCAGTGATAGCAGGGAAACTAATGAAAAACTGTTTTTT.